The 22 T cell receptor beta chains reported below all come from one sample, sequenced in a study of blood T cell repertoires in COVID-19. TCRdb's copy holds only in-frame clones and misses some; the assay was immunoSEQ multiplex PCR. The table records around 220,000 clones, just over 90% of them present only once. Sample: PBMCs or T cells enriched from blood (not recorded which). All receptors come from a woman between 18 and 29 years old who had recovered from COVID-19.

The chain recombines TRBV5-4 with TRBJ2-7, with D possibly TRBD2 on 6 matching bases. Trimming took off 3 bases at V and 0 bases at J, with 7 bases between the two ends. The CDR3 is 13 amino acids. Germline values: CDR1 SGHNT, CDR2 YYREEE (reference sequence). Written as DNA, the CDR3 is TGTGCCAGCAGCTCGGACTACTCCTACGAGCAGTACTTC. This codes for CASSSDYSYEQYF.

The chain recombines TRBV5-5 with TRBJ2-6, with 8 bases that match TRBD1. CDR1 is SGHKS and CDR2 is YYEKEE in the germline V gene (reference sequence). With 4 bases clipped from V and 4 bases from J, the junction kept 4 bases outside the gene matches. CDR3 length equals 15 residues. CDR3 in DNA: TGTGCCAGCAGCCGGACAGGGACCGGGGCCAACGTCCTGACTTTC. This translates into CASSRTGTGANVLTF.

The gene calls are TRBV27 and TRBJ2-1; TRBD2 aligns across 10 bases. The CDR3 extends over 15 amino acids. Germline V gives CDR1 MNHEY, CDR2 SMNVEV (reference sequence). Unmatched junction bases numbered 4, after V lost 7 bases and J lost 1 base. The CDR3 sequence: CASTSGGPSYNEQFF. The CDR3 bases are TGTGCCAGCACTAGCGGGGGCCCTTCCTACAATGAGCAGTTCTTC.

This clone was recorded once. V is TRBV3-1 (or the pseudogene TRBV3-2) and J is TRBJ1-3, with TRBD1 matching 8 bases. The V gene end was trimmed by 4 bases and the J gene end by 5 bases; junction bases not matched to a gene: 4. Germline V gives CDR1 LGHDT, CDR2 YNNKEL (reference sequence). This CDR3 region has 14 residues. Written as DNA, the CDR3 is TGTGCCAGCAGCCTAAGACAGGGGAGAAACACCATATATTTT. Its protein product is CASSLRQGRNTIYF.

The chain joins TRBV4-3 to TRBJ1-2, with a weak D call TRBD1 (5 bases). Per the germline V gene, CDR1 is LGHNA and CDR2 is YSLEER. CDR3 length equals 16 residues. The germline V and J ends were trimmed by 0 bases and 4 bases, with 15 bases remaining between them. CDR3: CASSQDAQGLSYGYTF. Here the CDR3 DNA reads TGCGCCAGCAGCCAAGACGCCCAGGGATTGAGCTATGGCTACACCTTC.

The chain uses TRBV6-5 and TRBJ1-2; a weak D match, TRBD1 (5 bases). Trimming removed 0 bases at V and 5 bases at J, with 10 bases between. CDR3 length: 14 amino acids. Germline loops: CDR1 MNHEY, CDR2 SVGAGI. The CDR3 coding sequence is TGTGCCAGCAGTTACTCAGGGGTTGGGTATGGCTACACCTTC. This encodes CASSYSGVGYGYTF.

The chain links TRBV27 to TRBJ1-5, with D unresolved. V was trimmed by 3 bases and J by 6 bases, leaving 12 bases between them. Germline V lookup: CDR1 MNHEY, CDR2 SMNVEV (reference sequence). The CDR3 has 14 amino acids. This CDR3 is CASSFGDPGQPQHF. The CDR3 nucleotides are TGTGCCAGCAGTTTTGGAGACCCTGGTCAGCCCCAGCATTTT.

In its sample, this clone was seen once. The chain couples TRBV28 to TRBJ1-2; the D is unclear. The CDR3 consists of 15 residues. V lost 3 bases, J lost 4 bases, and 15 bases lay in between. Germline CDR1 MDHEN, CDR2 SYDVKM. The CDR3 region is CASSLPFTGSYGYTF. The CDR3 DNA reads as TGTGCCAGCAGTTTGCCGTTCACTGGGAGCTATGGCTACACCTTC.

The gene calls are TRBV9 and TRBJ1-2; D remains ambiguous. The ends were cut back, 5 bases at V and 4 bases at J, with 6 bases in the middle. Germline V gives CDR1 SGDLS, CDR2 YYNGEE. The CDR3 contains 11 residues. CDR3 nucleotides: TGTGCCAGCAGGGGAGGCTATGGCTACACCTTC. It is translated as CASRGGYGYTF.

The V call is TRBV5-1, the J call TRBJ1-6; 7 bases match TRBD1. CDR1 SGHRS and CDR2 YFSETQ come from the germline V gene. The CDR3 runs to 15 residues. V lost 1 base to trimming and J lost 9 bases; unmatched junction nucleotides: 7. The CDR3 sequence: CASSLRNRGFSPLHF. Written as DNA, the CDR3 is TGCGCCAGCAGCTTGCGAAACAGGGGCTTTTCACCCCTCCACTTT. The full variable domain, its missing parts supplied by reference TRBV5-1 and TRBJ1-6, is KAGVTQTPRYLIKTRGQQVTLSCSPISGHRSVSWYQQTPGQGLQFLFEYFSETQRNKGNFPGRFSGRQFSNSRSEMNVSTLELGDSALYLCASSLRNRGFSPLHFGNGTRLTVT.

This clone turned up a few times. The chain employs TRBV6-2 or TRBV6-3 and TRBJ2-7; 13 nucleotides match TRBD2. The CDR3 length is 16 residues. The germline V gene encodes CDR1 MNHEY and CDR2 SVGEGT. V lost 3 bases to trimming and J lost 6 bases; unmatched junction nucleotides: 8. CDR3 sequence (DNA): TGTGCCAGCAGTTATGGACTAGCGGGGGTTCCTTTCGAGCAGTACTTC. It codes for CASSYGLAGVPFEQYF.

The chain has TRBV4-2 and TRBJ2-7; 8 bases line up with TRBD2. CDR1 and CDR2 from the germline V gene are LGHNA and YNFKEQ. V lost 3 bases to trimming and J lost 3 bases; unmatched junction nucleotides: 7. This CDR3 is 15 amino acids long. The chain's CDR3 is CASSQVSGEDYEQYF. CDR3 nucleotide sequence: TGTGCCAGCAGCCAGGTTAGCGGGGAAGACTACGAGCAGTACTTC.

This chain uses TRBV3-1 (or the pseudogene TRBV3-2) with TRBJ2-7; 10 bases are shared with TRBD1. Unmatched junction bases numbered 6, after V lost 2 bases and J lost 2 bases. Germline lookup yields CDR1 LGHDT and CDR2 YNNKEL (reference sequence). This CDR3 region has 16 residues. The CDR3 nucleotides read TGTGCCAGCAGCCAACCTACCGGGACAGGGGCCTACGAGCAGTACTTC. This encodes CASSQPTGTGAYEQYF.

CDR3 sequence (DNA): TGTGCCACCAGCGCCGACAGGTTCTATGGCTACACCTTC. Amino acids: CATSADRFYGYTF. J is TRBJ1-2 and V is TRBV15; perhaps TRBD1 as D (6 bases). Trimming stripped 5 bases from V and 4 bases from J, with 11 bases between. The CDR3 is 13 amino acids. The germline gives CDR1 LNHNV, CDR2 YYDKDF (reference sequence).

The gene calls are TRBV6-5 and TRBJ2-7; D might be TRBD1 (5 bases). This CDR3 is 15 amino acids long. The germline CDR1 and CDR2 sequences are MNHEY and SVGAGI. V was pared by 10 bases and J by 4 bases, with 23 bases between. In DNA, the CDR3 is TGTGCCACCACAAGATCATTCGGACATTCTTACGAGCAGTACTTC. It specifies CATTRSFGHSYEQYF.

With respect to this clone: At the DNA level, this CDR3 is encoded by other sequences in the same sample as well. The chain employs TRBV4-3 and TRBJ1-2, with TRBD1 identical over 10 bases. Trimming cost V 0 bases and J 1 base; bases outside gene matches: 2. CDR3 length: 16 amino acids. Germline V gene sequence: CDR1 LGHNA, CDR2 YSLEER. This CDR3 reads CASSQDGQGVNYGYTF. CDR3 DNA sequence: TGCGCCAGCAGCCAAGATGGACAGGGGGTTAACTATGGCTACACCTTC.

This sequence joins TRBV10-3 and TRBJ2-1, with 11 positions matching TRBD2. Germline CDR1 is ENHRY and CDR2 is SYGVKD. Losses at the gene ends were 7 bases for V and 1 base for J; bases not matched to a gene: 3. The CDR3 length is 15 residues. The CDR3 sequence is CAITGTSGSYNEQFF. Here the CDR3 DNA reads TGTGCCATCACCGGGACTAGCGGTTCCTACAATGAGCAGTTCTTC.

The V and J genes are TRBV19 and TRBJ1-2, with 9 bases identical to TRBD1. In germline, CDR1 is LNHDA, CDR2 SQIVND (reference sequence). This CDR3 has 13 residues. Unmatched junction bases numbered 7, after V lost 10 bases and J lost 4 bases. The CDR3 sequence is CATQLTGGYGYTF. The CDR3 nucleotides read TGTGCCACTCAGCTGACAGGGGGCTATGGCTACACCTTC.

This clone was picked up one time. The V and J genes are TRBV5-1 and TRBJ1-2, with D possibly matching TRBD1 (6 bases). Germline V CDR1 and CDR2: SGHRS, YFSETQ. V was trimmed by 5 bases and J by 8 bases, leaving 13 bases between them. The CDR3 is 12 residues long. CDR3 residues: CASRAGETGYTF. In nucleotides, the CDR3 is TGCGCCAGCAGAGCAGGGGAAACGGGCTACACCTTC. The full variable domain, completed using reference TRBV5-1 and TRBJ1-2, is KAGVTQTPRYLIKTRGQQVTLSCSPISGHRSVSWYQQTPGQGLQFLFEYFSETQRNKGNFPGRFSGRQFSNSRSEMNVSTLELGDSALYLCASRAGETGYTFGSGTRLTVV.

V is TRBV6-1 and J is TRBJ2-1; 9 bases line up with TRBD2. This CDR3 is built from 15 residues. V shed 1 base, J shed 9 bases, and the junction held 7 bases outside the gene matches. Germline lookup yields CDR1 MNHNS and CDR2 SASEGT. The CDR3 sequence: CASSEDRAGGSEQFF. The CDR3 DNA reads as TGTGCCAGCAGTGAAGATCGAGCGGGGGGATCTGAGCAGTTCTTC.

This chain connects TRBV28 to TRBJ1-5; TRBD1 might be the D (5 bases). V gave up 7 bases and J gave up 1 base, with 11 bases separating them. CDR1 is MDHEN and CDR2 is SYDVKM in the germline V gene. This CDR3 has 14 residues. CDR3 DNA: TGTGCCAGCAAAATGGGACTGAGCAATCAGCCCCAGCATTTT. Translated: CASKMGLSNQPQHF.

This CDR3 is CASSLLSGSPYEQYF. CDR3 nucleotide sequence: TGTGCCAGCAGTTTATTATCGGGGTCCCCCTACGAGCAGTACTTC. V usage is TRBV28 and J usage is TRBJ2-7; D is perhaps TRBD2 (5 bases). The CDR3 is made up of 15 amino acids. Germline V gene lookup returns CDR1 MDHEN and CDR2 SYDVKM. V was pared by 1 base and J by 2 bases, with 12 bases between.